This TCR beta chain originates from a study of T cells in Graves' hyperthyroidism and ophthalmopathy. Broader study findings: Most expanded thyroid clonotypes above 0.001 also appeared in blood.

This CDR3 region has 15 residues. The germline gives CDR1 MNHNS, CDR2 SASEGT. V shed 11 bases and J shed 0 bases, with 18 bases lying between them. TCR beta CDR3 sequences were amplified from RNA transcripts. First-round RT-PCR targeting the TCR CDR3 was performed with the HTBI primer set. TCRdb fed the multiplex PCR reads into MiXCR, producing one record per CDR3 protein. The sample carries over 350,000 distinct CDR3 sequences, over 12% recorded once. Ten or more counts support this clonotype. Its antigen is unknown. Used for diagnoses were clinical symptoms, serum thyroxine and TRAb, thyroid ultrasound and orbital computed tomography.

The receptor was derived from a man aged 18 to 29 with Graves' ophthalmopathy. The chain joins TRBV6-1 to TRBJ2-3, with TRBD1 as a possible D gene (5 bases). The material sequenced was blood. The CDR3: CAAIDSEPSTDTQYF. In DNA form, the CDR3 reads TGTGCCGCGATAGACAGTGAACCTAGCACAGATACGCAGTATTTT.